This T cell receptor beta chain appears in the sequencing data of a study of tumor and adjacent non-tumor tissue in lung cancer. Germline assignment: CDR1 GTSNPN and CDR2 SVGIG (reference sequence). V shed 3 bases and J shed 13 bases, with 18 bases lying between them. The CDR3 is 12 amino acids. In regard to this clonotype: Its antigen is as yet unknown.

TCRbeta libraries were built with three rounds of nested PCR, modified from ARM-PCR. TCRdb processed the multiplex PCR reads anew with MiXCR; each CDR3 protein has one entry. In the table there are tens of thousands of distinct CDR3 sequences, approximately 70% of which are singletons. Overall study findings and caveats: TCR diversity was significantly greater in tumor than normal lung tissue.

No cell sorting was done before RNA was extracted from the tissue. This chain joins TRBV30 and TRBJ1-1; D gene unclear. This sequence originates from a man in his sixties with non-small cell lung cancer. Material: lung tumor tissue. The CDR3 region is CAWRRVAFEIFF. The CDR3 bases are TGTGCCTGGAGACGCGTGGCTTTTGAAATTTTCTTT. Full variable domain (rest looked up from reference TRBV30 and TRBJ1-1): SQTIHQWPATLVQPVGSPLSLECTVEGTSNPNLYWYRQAAGRGLQLLFYSVGIGQISSEVPQNLSASRPQDRQFILSSKKLLLSDSGFYLCAWRRVAFEIFFGQGTRLTVV.